Listed below are T cell receptor beta chains from one sample, sequenced in a study of cytomegalovirus exposure and HLA in healthy donors. Produced via immunoSEQ multiplex PCR; TCRdb's table is partial and in-frame only. Here the sample spans 230,000 or so clones, roughly 88% being singletons. The sequenced sample consisted of PBMCs. The receptors here all came from a woman in her late teens or twenties in good health and CMV-seronegative. Each CDR3 is given with its conserved first and last residue. A D gene is named only where the DNA matches it firmly. Rows give clone size only sometimes, using once, few, many, or a class for an expanded clone.

d_call clone_size cdr3_length j_call v_call cdr3_nt cdr3_aa
TRBD2 . 17 TRBJ2-7 TRBV2 TGTGCCAGCAGCTTAATTCTGGGGGGGCTAGCGGGAGACGAGCAGTACTTC CASSLILGGLAGDEQYF
. once 11 TRBJ2-1 TRBV28 TGTGCCAGCAGTCCATACAATGAGCAGTTCTTC CASSPYNEQFF
. . 15 TRBJ2-2 TRBV7-9 TGTGCCAGCAGCTTAGAACGGGTAAACACCGGGGAGCTGTTTTTT CASSLERVNTGELFF
. once 15 TRBJ2-7 TRBV5-1 TGCGCCAGCAGCCCAAGGGCGGGTTCCACCTACGAGCAGTACTTC CASSPRAGSTYEQYF
TRBD2 . 16 TRBJ2-3 TRBV28 TGTGCCAGCAGGTCCTTTGGGGCTAGCGGGAGACATACGCAGTATTTT CASRSFGASGRHTQYF
TRBD1 . 16 TRBJ1-2 TRBV9 TGTGCCAGCAGCGTTCACAGGGGGCAGGCAGGGTATGGCTACACCTTC CASSVHRGQAGYGYTF
TRBD1 . 13 TRBJ1-2 TRBV6-5 TGTGCCAGCAGTTACGCCAGGGGGCAGGGCTACACCTTC CASSYARGQGYTF
TRBD1 . 18 TRBJ2-4 TRBV9 TGTGCCAGCAGCGTAGATTCAGGGGGTGACCCTACGGTGAACATTCAGTACTTC CASSVDSGGDPTVNIQYF
TRBD2 . 16 TRBJ2-3 TRBV5-1 TGCGCCAGCAGCTTGGGCCCGGGAGGCGGCACAGATACGCAGTATTTT CASSLGPGGGTDTQYF
TRBD2 . 17 TRBJ2-3 TRBV7-9 TGTGCCAGCAGCTCCCTAGAGGTCGGGACTAGAACAGATACGCAGTATTTT CASSSLEVGTRTDTQYF
. . 16 TRBJ2-5 TRBV7-2 TGTGCCAGCAGCTTAGGGTTTAGCGGACCGGGAGAGACCCAGTACTTC CASSLGFSGPGETQYF
TRBD2 . 19 TRBJ2-5 TRBV15 TGTGCCACCAGCAGAGATCGAGGCCCCGGACTAGGGATCGAAGAGACCCAGTACTTC CATSRDRGPGLGIEETQYF
. . 14 TRBJ2-5 TRBV5-4 TGTGCCAGCAGCTTGGCTGGTAGTAGTGAGACCCAGTACTTC CASSLAGSSETQYF
TRBD2 . 17 TRBJ2-5 TRBV4-2 TGTGCCAGCAGCCGGCGACTAGCGGGAGATTCAGCAGAGACCCAGTACTTC CASSRRLAGDSAETQYF
TRBD1 few 15 TRBJ1-2 TRBV28 TGTGCCAGCAGTCTACCGCACAGGGGAGGTTATGGCTACACCTTC CASSLPHRGGYGYTF
TRBD2 . 17 TRBJ2-3 TRBV7-8 TGTGCCAGCAGCTTAACTCGACTAGCGGGAGTAGGAGATACGCAGTATTTT CASSLTRLAGVGDTQYF
TRBD1 . 15 TRBJ2-5 TRBV13 TGTGCCAGCAGCTCCCTGACAGGGAACCAAGAGACCCAGTACTTC CASSSLTGNQETQYF
. . 13 TRBJ1-4 TRBV2 TGTGCCAGCAGCCTAACAACTAATGAAAAACTGTTTTTT CASSLTTNEKLFF
. . 16 TRBJ1-3 TRBV28 TGTGCCAGCAGTTCCAGCGGAGCTTCTCGAGGAAACACCATATATTTT CASSSSGASRGNTIYF
TRBD2 . 18 TRBJ2-1 TRBV4-1 TGCGCCAGCAGTCCAACAAGAGGGAGCGGGAGTGGGGTTGGTGAGCAGTTCTTC CASSPTRGSGSGVGEQFF
. . 14 TRBJ2-3 TRBV7-8 TGTGCCAGCAGCTTATACAGTGGAACAGATACGCAGTATTTT CASSLYSGTDTQYF
TRBD1 . 13 TRBJ2-5 TRBV5-4 TGTGCCTCTCAACAGGGGGCCCAAGAGACCCAGTACTTC CASQQGAQETQYF
. . 14 TRBJ2-7 TRBV5-1 TGCGCCAGCAGCTTGGGGACAGCATTCTACGAGCAGTACTTC CASSLGTAFYEQYF
TRBD2 . 18 TRBJ2-1 TRBV15 TGTGCCACCAGCAGAGATCTAGCGGGTTCAAGCTCCTACAATGAGCAGTTCTTC CATSRDLAGSSSYNEQFF
. once 16 TRBJ2-1 TRBV27 TGTGCCAGCAGTTTAGATCGGTTAACGTTCGGGGATGAGCAGTTCTTC CASSLDRLTFGDEQFF
. . 16 TRBJ2-7 TRBV6-1 TGTGCCAGCAGTGAAGCATCGACTCGGCACACCTACGAGCAGTACTTC CASSEASTRHTYEQYF
. few 17 TRBJ1-1 TRBV9 TGTGCCAGCAGCGTAGGGCACAGGACCACAAAGAACACTGAAGCTTTCTTT CASSVGHRTTKNTEAFF